This TCR beta chain was recovered during a study of T cell responses to AZD1222 COVID-19 vaccine. Study outcomes and limitations: A reported finding is that nearly half of spike-specific TCRs target unmutated variant regions.

This CDR3 is built from 13 residues. Germline CDR1 and CDR2: SGHNT and YYREEE (reference sequence). V was clipped by 4 bases and J by 4 bases, with 9 bases between them. Clones were sequenced by immunoSEQ multiplex PCR, and TCRdb holds only the in-frame ones, with some missing. Counted here are 150,000 or so clones, roughly 94% occurring once; the ten biggest clones make up around 1.3%. A remark on this clone: What it binds is not known.

This receptor was taken from an adult who received the AZD1222 COVID-19 vaccine. Here the sequenced sample was peripheral blood, taken 28 days after the second AZD1222 dose. V gene TRBV5-4 combines with J gene TRBJ1-3; D not certain. The CDR3 nucleotides read TGTGCCAGCAGCCGCCCCCGCGGAAACACCATATATTTT. Protein sequence: CASSRPRGNTIYF.